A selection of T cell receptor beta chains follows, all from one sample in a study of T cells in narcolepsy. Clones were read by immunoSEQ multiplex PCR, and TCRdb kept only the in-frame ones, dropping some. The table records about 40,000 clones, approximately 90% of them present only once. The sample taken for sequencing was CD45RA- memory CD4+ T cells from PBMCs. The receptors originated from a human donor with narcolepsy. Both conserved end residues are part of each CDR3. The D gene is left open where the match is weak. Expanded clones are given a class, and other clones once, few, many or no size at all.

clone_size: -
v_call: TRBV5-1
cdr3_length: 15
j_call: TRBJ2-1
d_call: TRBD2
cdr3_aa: CASVSLAGVNNEQFF
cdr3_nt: TGCGCCAGCGTATCATTAGCGGGGGTTAACAATGAGCAGTTCTTC

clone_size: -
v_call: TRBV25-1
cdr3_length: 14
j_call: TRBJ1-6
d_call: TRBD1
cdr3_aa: CASSLTGVGSPLHF
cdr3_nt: TGTGCCAGCAGTTTAACAGGGGTTGGTTCACCCCTCCACTTT

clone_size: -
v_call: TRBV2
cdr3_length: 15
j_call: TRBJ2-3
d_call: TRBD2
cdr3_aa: CASRNPSGGEDTQYF
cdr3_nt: TGTGCCAGCAGAAACCCTAGCGGGGGGGAAGATACGCAGTATTTT

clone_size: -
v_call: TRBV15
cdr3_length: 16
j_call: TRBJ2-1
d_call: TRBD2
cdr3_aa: CATSRDLAGGDGEQFF
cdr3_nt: TGTGCCACCAGCAGAGATCTGGCGGGGGGGGACGGAGAGCAGTTCTTC

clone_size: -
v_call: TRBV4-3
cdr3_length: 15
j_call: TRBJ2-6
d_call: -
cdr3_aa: CASSQDPDRANVLTF
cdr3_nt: TGCGCCAGCAGCCAAGATCCGGACAGGGCCAACGTCCTGACTTTC

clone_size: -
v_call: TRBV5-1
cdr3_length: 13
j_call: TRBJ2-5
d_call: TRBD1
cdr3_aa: CASSLGQAETQYF
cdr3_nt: TGCGCCAGCAGCCTTGGACAGGCGGAGACCCAGTACTTC

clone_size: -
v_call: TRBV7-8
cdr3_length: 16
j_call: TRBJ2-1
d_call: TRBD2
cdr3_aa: CASSLRSSGINNEQFF
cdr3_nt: TGTGCCAGCAGCTTAAGGTCAAGCGGGATCAACAATGAGCAGTTCTTC

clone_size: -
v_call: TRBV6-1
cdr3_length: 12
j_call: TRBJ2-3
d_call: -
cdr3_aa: CASRQSTDTQYF
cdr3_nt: TGTGCCAGCAGACAGAGCACAGATACGCAGTATTTT

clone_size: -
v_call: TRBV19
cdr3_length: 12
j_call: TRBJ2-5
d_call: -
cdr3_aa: CASSGGAETQYF
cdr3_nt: TGTGCCAGTAGCGGAGGGGCAGAGACCCAGTACTTC

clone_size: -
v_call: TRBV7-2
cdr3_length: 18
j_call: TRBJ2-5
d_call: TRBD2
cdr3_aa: CASSVRGGRAKKWETQYF
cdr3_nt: TGTGCCAGCAGCGTTAGGGGCGGGAGGGCCAAGAAATGGGAGACCCAGTACTTC

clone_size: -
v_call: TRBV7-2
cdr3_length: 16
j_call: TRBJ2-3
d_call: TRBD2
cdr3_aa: CASSSAVAGGTDTQYF
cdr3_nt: TGTGCCAGCAGCTCCGCGGTAGCGGGAGGCACAGATACGCAGTATTTT

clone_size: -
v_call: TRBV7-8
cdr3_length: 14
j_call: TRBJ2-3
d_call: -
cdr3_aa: CASSLGPYTDTQYF
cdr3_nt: TGTGCCAGCAGCCTAGGACCCTACACGGATACGCAGTATTTT

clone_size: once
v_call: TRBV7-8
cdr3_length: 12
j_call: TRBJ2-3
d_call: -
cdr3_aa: CASSLRSDTQYF
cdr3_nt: TGTGCCAGCAGCTTACGGTCCGATACGCAGTATTTT

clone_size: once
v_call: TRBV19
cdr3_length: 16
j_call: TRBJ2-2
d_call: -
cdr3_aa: CASSTIRLVRTGELFF
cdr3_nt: TGTGCCAGTAGTACAATACGACTAGTGCGAACCGGGGAGCTGTTTTTT

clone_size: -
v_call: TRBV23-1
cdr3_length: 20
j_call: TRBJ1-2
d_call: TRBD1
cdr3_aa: CASSQSPHRDRGSENYGYTF
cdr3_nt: TGCGCCAGCAGTCAATCGCCTCACCGGGACAGGGGTAGTGAGAACTATGGCTACACCTTC

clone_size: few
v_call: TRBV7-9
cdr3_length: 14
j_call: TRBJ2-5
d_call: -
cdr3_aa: CASSLEVRGETQYF
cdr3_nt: TGTGCCAGCAGCTTAGAGGTTCGGGGGGAGACCCAGTACTTC

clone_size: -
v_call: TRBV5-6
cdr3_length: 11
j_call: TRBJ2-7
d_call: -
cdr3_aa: CASRRRSEQYF
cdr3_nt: TGTGCCAGCAGACGTAGGAGCGAGCAGTACTTC

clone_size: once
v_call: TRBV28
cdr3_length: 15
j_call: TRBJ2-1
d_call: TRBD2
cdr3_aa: CASSPPFAGGAEQFF
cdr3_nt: TGTGCCAGCAGTCCCCCTTTTGCGGGGGGGGCTGAGCAGTTCTTC

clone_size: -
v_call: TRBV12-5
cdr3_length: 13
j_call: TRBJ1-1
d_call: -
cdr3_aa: CASGLGVGDKAFF
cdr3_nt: TGTGCTAGTGGTTTGGGGGTTGGGGATAAAGCTTTCTTT

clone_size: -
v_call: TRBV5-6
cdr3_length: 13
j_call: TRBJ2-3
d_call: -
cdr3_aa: CASSLYGTDTQYF
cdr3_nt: TGTGCCAGCAGCTTGTACGGGACAGATACGCAGTATTTT

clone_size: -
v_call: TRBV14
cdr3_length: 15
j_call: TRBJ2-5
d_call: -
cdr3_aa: CASSQGVRSQETQYF
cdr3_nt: TGTGCCAGCAGCCAAGGGGTCCGTTCACAAGAGACCCAGTACTTC

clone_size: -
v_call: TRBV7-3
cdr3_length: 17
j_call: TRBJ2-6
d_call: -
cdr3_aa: CASSLEGLRSGANVLTF
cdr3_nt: TGTGCCAGCAGCTTAGAAGGACTTCGCTCTGGGGCCAACGTCCTGACTTTC

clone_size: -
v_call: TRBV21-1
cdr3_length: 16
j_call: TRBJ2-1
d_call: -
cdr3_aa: CASSRGSGRADNEQFF
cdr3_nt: TGTGCCAGCAGCAGGGGAAGCGGGAGGGCCGACAATGAGCAGTTCTTC

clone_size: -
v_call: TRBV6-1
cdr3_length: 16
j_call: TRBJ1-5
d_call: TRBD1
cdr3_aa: CASSEALGQVHQPQHF
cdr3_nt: TGTGCCAGCAGTGAAGCCTTGGGACAGGTGCACCAGCCCCAGCATTTT

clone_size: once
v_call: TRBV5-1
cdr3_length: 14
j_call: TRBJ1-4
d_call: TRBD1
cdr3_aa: CASSSGTGDEKLFF
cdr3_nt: TGCGCCAGCAGCTCCGGGACAGGGGATGAAAAACTGTTTTTT

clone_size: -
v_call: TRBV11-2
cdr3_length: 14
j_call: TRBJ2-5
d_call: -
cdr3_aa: CASSLGGLKETQYF
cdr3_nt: TGTGCCAGCAGCTTAGGGGGCTTAAAAGAGACCCAGTACTTC

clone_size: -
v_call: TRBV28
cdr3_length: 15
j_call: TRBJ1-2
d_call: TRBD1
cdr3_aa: CASRQPGQGLAGYTF
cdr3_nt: TGTGCCAGCAGGCAGCCGGGACAGGGTTTGGCGGGCTACACCTTC

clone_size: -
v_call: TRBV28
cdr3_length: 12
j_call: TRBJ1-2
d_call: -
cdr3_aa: CASSSRSYGYTF
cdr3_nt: TGTGCCAGCAGTTCTAGGTCATATGGCTACACCTTC